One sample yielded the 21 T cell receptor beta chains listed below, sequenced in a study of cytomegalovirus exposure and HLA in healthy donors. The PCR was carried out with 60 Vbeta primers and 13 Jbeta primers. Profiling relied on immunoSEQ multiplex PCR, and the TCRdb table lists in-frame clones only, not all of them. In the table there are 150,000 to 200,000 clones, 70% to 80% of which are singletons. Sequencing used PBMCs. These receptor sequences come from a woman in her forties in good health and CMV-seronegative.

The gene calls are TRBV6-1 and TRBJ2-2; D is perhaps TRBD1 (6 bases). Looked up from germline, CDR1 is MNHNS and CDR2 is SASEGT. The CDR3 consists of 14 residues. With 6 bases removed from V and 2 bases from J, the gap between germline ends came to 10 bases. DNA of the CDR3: TGTGCCAGCAGAGGACAGACTAACACCGGGGAGCTGTTTTTT. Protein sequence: CASRGQTNTGELFF.

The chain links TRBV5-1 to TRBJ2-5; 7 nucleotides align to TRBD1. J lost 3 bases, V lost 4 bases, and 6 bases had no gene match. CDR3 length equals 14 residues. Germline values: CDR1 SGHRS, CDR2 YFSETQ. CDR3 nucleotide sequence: TGCGCCAGCAGCCTAGAGGGACAGAAAGAGACCCAGTACTTC. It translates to CASSLEGQKETQYF.

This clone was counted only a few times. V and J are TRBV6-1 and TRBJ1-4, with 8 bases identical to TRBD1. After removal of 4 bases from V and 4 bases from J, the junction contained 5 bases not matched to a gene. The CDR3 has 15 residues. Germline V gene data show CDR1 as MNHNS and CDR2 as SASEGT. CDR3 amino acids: CASSAGTGLNEKLFF. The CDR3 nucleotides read TGTGCCAGCAGTGCCGGGACAGGCCTTAATGAAAAACTGTTTTTT.

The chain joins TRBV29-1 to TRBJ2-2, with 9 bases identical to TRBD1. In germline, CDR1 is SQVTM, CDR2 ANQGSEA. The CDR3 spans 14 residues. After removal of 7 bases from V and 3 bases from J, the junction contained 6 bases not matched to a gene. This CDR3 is CSARQGVYTGELFF. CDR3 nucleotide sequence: TGCAGCGCCAGACAGGGGGTTTACACCGGGGAGCTGTTTTTT.

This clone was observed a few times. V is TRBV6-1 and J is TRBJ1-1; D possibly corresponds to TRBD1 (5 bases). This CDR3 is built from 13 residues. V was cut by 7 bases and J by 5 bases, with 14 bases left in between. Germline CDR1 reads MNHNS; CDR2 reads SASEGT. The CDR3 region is CASTLTGETEAFF. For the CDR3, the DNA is TGTGCCAGCACCTTGACGGGGGAAACTGAAGCTTTCTTT.

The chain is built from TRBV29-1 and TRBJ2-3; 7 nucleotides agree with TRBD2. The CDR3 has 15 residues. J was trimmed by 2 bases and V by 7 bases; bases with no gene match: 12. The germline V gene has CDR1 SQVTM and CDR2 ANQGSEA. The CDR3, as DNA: TGCAGCGGGGAAGAGGCGGGACTATACACAGATACGCAGTATTTT. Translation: CSGEEAGLYTDTQYF.

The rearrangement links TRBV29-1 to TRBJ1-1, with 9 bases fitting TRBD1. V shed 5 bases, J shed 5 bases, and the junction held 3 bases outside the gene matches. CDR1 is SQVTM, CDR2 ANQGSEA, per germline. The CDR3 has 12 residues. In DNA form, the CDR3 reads TGCAGCGTTCGGGGACAGGGAACTGAAGCTTTCTTT. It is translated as CSVRGQGTEAFF.

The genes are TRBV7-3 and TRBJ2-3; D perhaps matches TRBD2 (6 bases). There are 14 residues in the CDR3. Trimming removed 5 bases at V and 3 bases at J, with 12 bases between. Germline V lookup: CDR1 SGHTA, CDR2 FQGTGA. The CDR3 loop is CASSPGTLTDTQYF. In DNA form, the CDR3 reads TGTGCCAGCAGCCCAGGGACTTTGACAGATACGCAGTATTTT.

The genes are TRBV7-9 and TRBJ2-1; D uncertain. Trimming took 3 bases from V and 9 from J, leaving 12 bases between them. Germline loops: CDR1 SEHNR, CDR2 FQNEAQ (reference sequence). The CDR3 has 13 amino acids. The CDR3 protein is CASSLKPIGEQFF. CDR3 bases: TGTGCCAGCAGCTTGAAACCTATTGGTGAGCAGTTCTTC.

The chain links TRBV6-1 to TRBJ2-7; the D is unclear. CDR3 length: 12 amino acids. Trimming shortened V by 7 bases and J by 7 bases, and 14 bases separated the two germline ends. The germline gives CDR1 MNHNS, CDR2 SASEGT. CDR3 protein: CASTLQSREQYF. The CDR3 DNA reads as TGTGCCAGCACACTACAATCGAGAGAGCAGTACTTC.

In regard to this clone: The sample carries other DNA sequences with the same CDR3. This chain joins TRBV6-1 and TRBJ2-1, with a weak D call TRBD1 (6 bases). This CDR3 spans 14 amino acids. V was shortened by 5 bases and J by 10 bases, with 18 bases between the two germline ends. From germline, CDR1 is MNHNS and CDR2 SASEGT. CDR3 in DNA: TGTGCCAGCAGTCAGCATCAGGGGAATGGGGAGCAGTTCTTC. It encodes CASSQHQGNGEQFF.

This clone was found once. CDR3 in DNA: TGCGCCAGCAGCAGGACAGGCAGCTATGGCTACACCTTC. Protein: CASSRTGSYGYTF. The chain carries TRBV5-1 and TRBJ1-2; 7 bases line up with TRBD1. Germline CDR1 is SGHRS and CDR2 is YFSETQ. The junction had 4 bases not matched to a gene; V was cut back by 4 bases and J by 4 bases. This CDR3 comprises 13 residues.

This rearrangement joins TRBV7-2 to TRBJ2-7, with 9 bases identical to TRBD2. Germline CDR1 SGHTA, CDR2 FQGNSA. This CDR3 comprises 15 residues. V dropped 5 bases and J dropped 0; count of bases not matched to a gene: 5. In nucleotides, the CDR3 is TGTGCCAGCAGCACAAGCGGGAGGAGCTCCTACGAGCAGTACTTC. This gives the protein CASSTSGRSSYEQYF. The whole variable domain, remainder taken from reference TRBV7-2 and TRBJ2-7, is GAGVSQSPSNKVTEKGKDVELRCDPISGHTALYWYRQSLGQGLEFLIYFQGNSAPDKSGLPSDRFSAERTGGSVSTLTIQRTQQEDSAVYLCASSTSGRSSYEQYFGPGTRLTVT.

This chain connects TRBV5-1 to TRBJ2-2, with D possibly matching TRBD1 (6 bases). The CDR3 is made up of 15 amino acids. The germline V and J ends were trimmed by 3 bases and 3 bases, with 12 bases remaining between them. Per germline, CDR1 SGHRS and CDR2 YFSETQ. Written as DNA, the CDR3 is TGCGCCAGCAGCTCAGCCCAGGGGCACACCGGGGAGCTGTTTTTT. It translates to CASSSAQGHTGELFF.

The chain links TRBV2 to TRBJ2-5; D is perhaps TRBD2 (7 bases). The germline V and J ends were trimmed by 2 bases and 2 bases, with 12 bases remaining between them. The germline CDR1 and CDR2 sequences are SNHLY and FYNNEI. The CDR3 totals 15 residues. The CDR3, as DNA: TGTGCCAGCAGTGAATTGGCGGGGGCACAAGAGACCCAGTACTTC. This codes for CASSELAGAQETQYF.

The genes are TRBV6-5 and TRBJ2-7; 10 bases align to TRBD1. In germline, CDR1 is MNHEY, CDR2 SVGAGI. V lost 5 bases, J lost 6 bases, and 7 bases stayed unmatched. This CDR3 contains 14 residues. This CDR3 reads CASSPGTGDGEQYF. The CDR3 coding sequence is TGTGCCAGCAGTCCGGGGACAGGGGATGGCGAGCAGTACTTC.

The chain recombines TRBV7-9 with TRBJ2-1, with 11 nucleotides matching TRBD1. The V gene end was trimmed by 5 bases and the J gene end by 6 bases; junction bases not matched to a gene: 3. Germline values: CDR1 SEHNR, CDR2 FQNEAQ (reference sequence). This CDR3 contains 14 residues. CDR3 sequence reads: CASSPGTGGNEQFF. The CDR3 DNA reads TGTGCCAGCAGCCCCGGGACAGGGGGCAATGAGCAGTTCTTC.

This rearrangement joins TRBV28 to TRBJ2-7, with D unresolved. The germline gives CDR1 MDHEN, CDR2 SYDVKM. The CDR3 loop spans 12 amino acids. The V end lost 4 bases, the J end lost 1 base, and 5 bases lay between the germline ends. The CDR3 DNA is TGTGCCAGCAGTTCGACATCCTACGAGCAGTACTTC. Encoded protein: CASSSTSYEQYF. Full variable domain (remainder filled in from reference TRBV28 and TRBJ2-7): DVKVTQSSRYLVKRTGEKVFLECVQDMDHENMFWYRQDPGLGLRLIYFSYDVKMKEKGDIPEGYSVSREKKERFSLILESASTNQTSMYLCASSSTSYEQYFGPGTRLTVT.

The CDR3 here is CASSQGTPGGYTF. The DNA of the CDR3 is TGTGCCAGCAGCCAGGGGACGCCTGGGGGCTACACCTTC. The rearrangement links TRBV28 to TRBJ1-2; D might be TRBD1 (6 bases). Germline assignment: CDR1 MDHEN and CDR2 SYDVKM. The V gene lost 6 bases and the J gene lost 8 bases, with 16 bases spanning the gap. The CDR3 is 13 amino acids.

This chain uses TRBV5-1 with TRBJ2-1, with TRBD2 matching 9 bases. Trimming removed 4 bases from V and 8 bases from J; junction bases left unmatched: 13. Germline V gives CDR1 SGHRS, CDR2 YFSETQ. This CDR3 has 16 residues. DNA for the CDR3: TGCGCCAGCAGCATTACCCCTAGCGGGACTGGCTATGAGCAGTTCTTC. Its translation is CASSITPSGTGYEQFF. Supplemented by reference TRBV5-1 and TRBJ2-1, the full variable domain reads KAGVTQTPRYLIKTRGQQVTLSCSPISGHRSVSWYQQTPGQGLQFLFEYFSETQRNKGNFPGRFSGRQFSNSRSEMNVSTLELGDSALYLCASSITPSGTGYEQFFGPGTRLTVL.

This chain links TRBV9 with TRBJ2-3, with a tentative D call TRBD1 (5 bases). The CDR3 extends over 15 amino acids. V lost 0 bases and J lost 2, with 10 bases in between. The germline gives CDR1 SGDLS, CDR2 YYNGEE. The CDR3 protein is CASSVVGVATDTQYF. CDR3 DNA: TGTGCCAGCAGCGTAGTAGGGGTCGCCACAGATACGCAGTATTTT.